The 29 T cell receptor beta chains below come from one sample, sequenced in a study of CD8 T cells in ankylosing spondylitis. Study-wide points: One TCR beta motif, made up of about 8 highly homologous variants, appeared characteristic of ankylosing spondylitis blood.

The antigens of these receptors remain unknown. MiXCR, applied by TCRdb to the 5' RACE reads, yields one record per CDR3 protein. Among more than 400,000 distinct CDR3 sequences listed, approximately 5.3% were seen once. Material: blood, either unsorted or a sorted T cell fraction (not recorded which). These receptors all come from a male donor with ankylosing spondylitis.

This clonotype was seen many times. This chain links TRBV27 with TRBJ2-1; D is perhaps TRBD2 (6 bases). Trimming pared 6 bases from V and 11 bases from J, leaving 11 bases between. The CDR3 has 11 residues. CDR1 and CDR2 from the germline V gene are MNHEY and SMNVEV (reference sequence). DNA of the CDR3: TGTGCCAGCAGCGGGACTCGCAAGCAGTTCTTC. This sequence encodes CASSGTRKQFF.

The V and J genes are TRBV2 and TRBJ2-7; TRBD1 might be the D (5 bases). V shed 5 bases and J shed 2 bases, with 16 bases lying between them. Germline CDR1 SNHLY, CDR2 FYNNEI. The CDR3 has 15 amino acids. The CDR3, as DNA: TGTGCCAGCAGTTCTAAATTCGACAGTCCCTACGAGCAGTACTTC. It codes for CASSSKFDSPYEQYF.

This rearrangement joins TRBV28 to TRBJ2-3; no firm D call. CDR1 and CDR2 from the germline V gene are MDHEN and SYDVKM. The CDR3 length is 14 residues. V lost 2 bases and J 2 bases, leaving 8 bases between the germline ends. CDR3 in amino acids: CASSLRRDTDTQYF. The CDR3 DNA reads as TGTGCCAGCAGTTTACGGCGAGACACAGATACGCAGTATTTT.

This clonotype was seen only a few times. This sequence joins TRBV7-9 and TRBJ2-1, with TRBD1 matching 8 bases. Germline CDR1 is SEHNR and CDR2 is FQNEAQ (reference sequence). CDR3 length equals 14 residues. V trimming: 5 bases; J trimming: 5 bases; junction bases outside the gene matches: 5. CDR3 nucleotides: TGTGCCAGCAGCGCTCCGGACAGGGACAATGAGCAGTTCTTC. The encoded protein is CASSAPDRDNEQFF.

This clonotype was counted many times. This chain uses TRBV4-3 with TRBJ1-1, with D possibly matching TRBD1 (5 bases). In germline, CDR1 is LGHNA, CDR2 YSLEER. The CDR3 runs to 15 residues. The V end lost 4 bases, the J end lost 0 bases, and 12 bases lay between the germline ends. CDR3 sequence reads: CASSLSGTVNTEAFF. DNA for the CDR3: TGCGCCAGCAGCCTTTCCGGGACGGTGAACACTGAAGCTTTCTTT.

The chain has TRBV7-6 and TRBJ2-1; 8 positions match TRBD2. Germline V lookup: CDR1 SGHVS, CDR2 FNYEAQ. The CDR3 is 18 amino acids. Trimming took 5 bases from V and 4 from J; bases not matched to a gene: 16. The CDR3 loop is CASSPLAGDLSFYNEQFF. Here the CDR3 DNA reads TGTGCCAGCAGCCCTCTAGCGGGCGACCTCTCCTTTTACAATGAGCAGTTCTTC. The whole variable domain, remainder taken from reference TRBV7-6 and TRBJ2-1, is GAGVSQSPRYKVTKRGQDVALRCDPISGHVSLYWYRQALGQGPEFLTYFNYEAQQDKSGLPNDRFSAERPEGSISTLTIQRTEQRDSAMYRCASSPLAGDLSFYNEQFFGPGTRLTVL.

The table lists this clonotype with many counts. The rearrangement uses TRBV4-2 and TRBJ2-7, with D perhaps matching TRBD1 (5 bases). Germline loops: CDR1 LGHNA, CDR2 YNFKEQ. Trimming removed 5 bases from V and 3 bases from J, with 17 bases in between. The CDR3 loop spans 15 amino acids. In nucleotides, the CDR3 is TGTGCCAGCAGCGCACAAACCTCGACAGTCTACGAGCAGTACTTC. Encoded protein: CASSAQTSTVYEQYF.

This clonotype came up many times. The chain has TRBV4-2 and TRBJ1-6; D is ambiguous. The V gene lost 1 base and the J gene lost 14 bases, with 12 bases spanning the gap. Germline-derived CDR1 and CDR2 are LGHNA and YNFKEQ. The CDR3 totals 13 residues. CDR3 amino acids: CASSQVESGTLHF. The CDR3, as DNA: TGTGCCAGCAGCCAAGTAGAGTCGGGGACCCTCCACTTT.

This clonotype has a handful of counts. The CDR3 coding sequence is TGCAGTGCTAGGGGACTAGCGGGAGGGACGACCCCTCGGGAGCAGTTCTTC. This encodes CSARGLAGGTTPREQFF. The V call is TRBV20-1, the J call TRBJ2-1; 16 bases align to TRBD2. V shed 3 bases and J 10 bases; nucleotides not matched to a gene: 12. The CDR3 covers 17 residues. Germline V lookup: CDR1 DFQATT, CDR2 SNEGSKA (reference sequence).

This clonotype was recorded many times. This rearrangement joins TRBV28 to TRBJ2-7, with no clear D. Germline V gene lookup returns CDR1 MDHEN and CDR2 SYDVKM. The ends were cut back, 9 bases at V and 2 bases at J, with 14 bases in the middle. The CDR3 loop spans 13 amino acids. CDR3 sequence: CASENFGTYEQYF. For the CDR3, the DNA is TGTGCCAGTGAGAACTTTGGGACCTACGAGCAGTACTTC.

This clonotype appeared many times. This rearrangement joins TRBV12-3 or TRBV12-4 to TRBJ1-1; no clear D. V was shortened by 5 bases and J by 7 bases, with 8 bases between the two germline ends. CDR3 length equals 11 residues. CDR3 DNA sequence: TGTGCCAGCAGTCGTCAATATGAAGCTTTCTTT. As protein: CASSRQYEAFF.

Ten or more counts support this clonotype. Germline is not matched at one junction end, which may reflect a read error. V is TRBV11-2 and J is TRBJ2-5; tentatively, D is TRBD1 (6 bases). From germline, CDR1 is SGHAT and CDR2 FQNNGV. There are 13 residues in the CDR3. CDR3 residues: CASSLVTTGDQNF. The CDR3, as DNA: TGTGCCAGCAGCTTAGTAACGACAGGTGACCAAAACTTC.

This clonotype has ten or more counts. The rearrangement links TRBV4-2 to TRBJ2-3; D may be TRBD1 (7 bases). The CDR3 is made up of 13 amino acids. The V end lost 1 base, the J end lost 9 bases, and 11 bases lay between the germline ends. The germline gives CDR1 LGHNA, CDR2 YNFKEQ. The CDR3 coding sequence is TGTGCCAGCAGCCAAGGTCAGGGGGGAACGCAGTATTTT. This gives the protein CASSQGQGGTQYF.

Many counts were recorded for this clonotype. The rearrangement links TRBV28 to TRBJ2-3, with TRBD1 matching over 7 bases. Germline V gene sequence: CDR1 MDHEN, CDR2 SYDVKM. The CDR3 runs to 14 residues. V lost 8 bases to trimming and J lost 0 bases; unmatched junction nucleotides: 5. The DNA for the CDR3 is TGTGCCAGCTTCCGACAGGGAAGCACAGATACGCAGTATTTT. Amino acid sequence: CASFRQGSTDTQYF.

This clonotype was observed a handful of times. At one end the junction does not follow the germline gene, possibly because of a read error. J is TRBJ2-1 and V is TRBV6-6; 12 nucleotides align to TRBD2. CDR1 is MNHNY and CDR2 is SVGAGI in the germline V gene (reference sequence). The length of the CDR3 is 12 residues. The CDR3 here is CASSYGLAGGVF. CDR3 coding DNA: TGTGCCAGCAGTTACGGTCTAGCGGGGGGGGTCTTC.

Ten or more counts support this clonotype. The CDR3 region has the DNA TGTGCCAGCAGCGGGGATGAGCAGTTCTTC. It encodes CASSGDEQFF. The chain uses TRBV7-9 and TRBJ2-1; D remains unclear. The CDR3 consists of 10 residues. The germline gives CDR1 SEHNR, CDR2 FQNEAQ (reference sequence). V lost 5 bases and J 8 bases, leaving 4 bases between the germline ends. Full variable domain (remainder filled in from reference TRBV7-9 and TRBJ2-1): DTGVSQNPRHKITKRGQNVTFRCDPISEHNRLYWYRQTLGQGPEFLTYFQNEAQLEKSRLLSDRFSAERPKGSFSTLEIQRTEQGDSAMYLCASSGDEQFFGPGTRLTVL.

This clonotype was detected ten times or more. The V and J genes are TRBV12-3 or TRBV12-4 and TRBJ2-2, with D unclear. The ends were cut back, 3 bases at V and 10 bases at J, with 12 bases in the middle. CDR3 size: 13 residues. CDR3 residues: CASSLWPSLELFF. In DNA, the CDR3 is TGTGCCAGCAGTTTGTGGCCCTCGTTGGAGCTGTTTTTT.

The table lists this clonotype with many counts. The genes are TRBV7-2 and TRBJ2-7, with D possibly being TRBD1 or TRBD2 (6 bases each). The CDR3 is 16 residues long. The V end was cut by 5 bases, the J end by 1 base, with 18 bases between. Germline V gene lookup returns CDR1 SGHTA and CDR2 FQGNSA. The DNA for the CDR3 is TGTGCCAGCAGCCCTAAGGGGGGCAGCAGATCCTACGAGCAGTACTTC. Amino acid sequence: CASSPKGGSRSYEQYF.

This clonotype was seen repeatedly, ten times or more. This rearrangement joins TRBV12-3 or TRBV12-4 to TRBJ2-1, with D perhaps being TRBD1 or TRBD2 (5 bases each). The CDR3 extends over 15 amino acids. V was pared by 4 bases and J by 4 bases, with 14 bases between. The CDR3 is CASSSGTLFYNEQFF. CDR3 nucleotides: TGTGCCAGCAGTTCCGGGACCCTATTTTACAATGAGCAGTTCTTC.

This clonotype has at least ten counts. This chain connects TRBV29-1 to TRBJ1-4; D unclear. Deletions cut 7 bases from V and 6 bases from J, with 9 bases between. Germline CDR1 and CDR2: SQVTM and ANQGSEA. The CDR3 consists of 11 residues. CDR3 loop: CSALADEKLFF. The CDR3 DNA follows: TGCAGCGCCCTCGCCGATGAAAAACTGTTTTTT.

This clonotype was counted at least ten times. The chain joins TRBV20-1 to TRBJ1-1; tentative D call: TRBD1 (5 bases). Germline CDR1 reads DFQATT; CDR2 reads SNEGSKA (reference sequence). This CDR3 has 14 amino acids. The V end lost 0 bases, the J end lost 5 bases, and 13 bases lay between the germline ends. The CDR3 nucleotides read TGCAGTGCTAGAGATCCTGGGGGAATGACTGAAGCTTTCTTT. This codes for CSARDPGGMTEAFF.

This clonotype was picked up many times. The chain recombines TRBV5-1 with TRBJ2-5; no firm D call. The V gene lost 0 bases and the J gene lost 3 bases, with 9 bases spanning the gap. Germline V gives CDR1 SGHRS, CDR2 YFSETQ. The CDR3 has 14 residues. The CDR3 DNA reads TGCGCCAGCAGCTTGGTTGACGGAGAAGAGACCCAGTACTTC. Amino acids: CASSLVDGEETQYF.

In its sample, this clonotype was seen many times. The chain couples TRBV7-3 to TRBJ2-1; possible D gene TRBD1, 6 bases. The V end was cut by 5 bases, the J end by 6 bases, with 20 bases between. Germline CDR1 is SGHTA and CDR2 is FQGTGA. The CDR3 spans 16 residues. The CDR3 sequence is CASSPQPGQPGNEQFF. The CDR3 coding sequence is TGTGCCAGCAGCCCACAGCCGGGACAACCCGGCAATGAGCAGTTCTTC.

The V gene is TRBV7-9, the J gene TRBJ1-1, with D tentatively TRBD1 (6 bases). The CDR3 has 14 amino acids. Trimming left V 6 bases short and J 5 bases short, with 16 bases between. Germline V lookup: CDR1 SEHNR, CDR2 FQNEAQ (reference sequence). This CDR3 reads CASSLLGGKTEAFF. CDR3 DNA sequence: TGTGCCAGCAGTCTACTAGGGGGTAAAACTGAAGCTTTCTTT.

This clonotype has ten or more counts. The rearrangement links TRBV5-6 to TRBJ2-1; TRBD1 agrees at 9 bases. CDR1 SGHDT and CDR2 YYEEEE come from the germline V gene. J was trimmed by 7 bases and V by 6 bases; bases with no gene match: 5. This CDR3 spans 13 amino acids. The CDR3 reads CASTPDRGNEQFF. CDR3 bases: TGTGCCAGCACCCCGGACAGGGGTAATGAGCAGTTCTTC.

A remark on this clonotype: One junction end disagrees with the germline gene, perhaps due to a read error. The chain has TRBV7-8 and TRBJ2-1, with D perhaps matching TRBD2 (5 bases). The CDR3 consists of 15 residues. CDR1 is SGHVS, CDR2 FQNEAQ, per germline. CDR3 coding DNA: TGTGCCAGCAGCTTCGGACTGACCTCCTTCAATGAGCAGTTCTTC. This encodes CASSFGLTSFNEQFF. The full variable domain, its missing parts supplied by reference TRBV7-8 and TRBJ2-1, is GAGVSQSPRYKVAKRGQDVALRCDPISGHVSLFWYQQALGQGPEFLTYFQNEAQLDKSGLPSDRFFAERPEGSVSTLKIQRTQQEDSAVYLCASSFGLTSFNEQFFGPGTRLTVL.

This clonotype has ten or more counts. V is TRBV5-1 and J is TRBJ2-7, with D hard to call. Germline CDR1 and CDR2: SGHRS and YFSETQ. This CDR3 contains 12 residues. Trimming removed 4 bases from V and 5 bases from J, with 10 bases in between. DNA of the CDR3: TGCGCCAGCAGCGCGACGGGCAACGAGCAGTACTTC. It encodes CASSATGNEQYF.

This clonotype was recorded many times. The genes are TRBV4-3 and TRBJ1-1; a possible D gene is TRBD1 (6 bases). Looked up from germline, CDR1 is LGHNA and CDR2 is YSLEER. This CDR3 has 16 residues. V lost 2 bases and J 0 bases, leaving 13 bases between the germline ends. CDR3 residues: CASSQTGWVMNTEAFF. The CDR3 DNA reads as TGCGCCAGCAGCCAAACAGGGTGGGTCATGAACACTGAAGCTTTCTTT.

The sample holds many counts of this clonotype. The chain carries TRBV5-1 and TRBJ2-7; D ambiguous. The V gene's germline CDR1 is SGHRS and CDR2 YFSETQ. Trimming stripped 0 bases from V and 0 bases from J, with 10 bases between. This CDR3 region has 15 residues. The CDR3 DNA reads TGCGCCAGCAGCTTGGACCCGGTGAGCTCCTACGAGCAGTACTTC. This translates into CASSLDPVSSYEQYF.